Listed below are T cell receptor beta chains from one sample, sequenced in a study of T cell responses to AZD1222 COVID-19 vaccine. TCRdb keeps only in-frame clones here, not all; method: immunoSEQ multiplex PCR. The table shows roughly 200,000 clones, with roughly 91% occurring only once. The sequencing used peripheral blood, collected on day 0 of MenACWY control vaccination. The source of these receptors is an adult in good health. Both conserved end residues are part of each CDR3. A D gene is named only where the DNA matches it firmly. The size entry is marked missing in some rows and otherwise reads once, few, many or a size class.

size,V,J,D,DNA,CDR3
-,TRBV30,TRBJ1-4,TRBD1,TGTGCCTGGAGTTACGGGACAGGGAGGAATGAAAAACTGTTTTTT,CAWSYGTGRNEKLFF
-,TRBV2,TRBJ1-5,-,TGTGCCAGCAGTGGGACCGCTTTGGATCAGCCCCAGCATTTT,CASSGTALDQPQHF
-,TRBV5-1,TRBJ2-1,-,TGCGCCAGCAGCTCCCTGGTGAGCTCCTACAATGAGCAGTTCTTC,CASSSLVSSYNEQFF
-,TRBV3-1/TRBV3-2,TRBJ1-1,-,TGTGCCAGCAGCCAAGTACAAGGGGAAGCTTTCTTT,CASSQVQGEAFF
-,TRBV12-2,TRBJ2-3,-,TGTGCAAGTCGCGGTTACTCGGACTCGCAGTATTTT,CASRGYSDSQYF
-,TRBV28,TRBJ1-6,-,TGTGCCAGCAGTGCCGGGAATAATTCACCCCTCCACTTT,CASSAGNNSPLHF
-,TRBV18,TRBJ1-1,TRBD1,TGTGCCAGCTCACCACGGACAGGGTTGAACACTGAAGCTTTCTTT,CASSPRTGLNTEAFF
-,TRBV28,TRBJ1-4,-,TGTGCCAGCAGTTTATGGGAGGGGAAAGGTGAAAAACTGTTTTTT,CASSLWEGKGEKLFF
-,TRBV7-2,TRBJ1-1,TRBD1,TGTGCCAGCAGCTCCGGACAGGGGGCGAACACTGAAGCTTTCTTT,CASSSGQGANTEAFF
-,TRBV6-6,TRBJ1-5,-,TGTGCCAGCAATCTATATGACGGCAATCAGCCCCAGCATTTT,CASNLYDGNQPQHF
-,TRBV9,TRBJ1-1,-,TGTGCCAGCAGCGTAGGTAGCGAGAACACTGAAGCTTTCTTT,CASSVGSENTEAFF
-,TRBV6-5,TRBJ1-2,-,TGTGCCAGCAGACCGGACCTCAACTATGGCTACACCTTC,CASRPDLNYGYTF
-,TRBV6-1,TRBJ1-3,-,TGTGCCAGCAGTGAATGGTTCGACTCTGGAAACACCATATATTTT,CASSEWFDSGNTIYF
once,TRBV7-8,TRBJ1-5,TRBD1,TGTGCCAGCAGCTCAGGGGACAGGGGGCTGGGGCAGCCCCAGCATTTT,CASSSGDRGLGQPQHF
-,TRBV5-1,TRBJ1-1,TRBD1,TGCGCCAGCAGCCGCGGGACAGGGTGGGCGAACACTGAAGCTTTCTTT,CASSRGTGWANTEAFF
-,TRBV19,TRBJ1-2,-,TGTGCCAGTAGTAAGCCAGGGACCTATGGCTACACCTTC,CASSKPGTYGYTF
-,TRBV2,TRBJ1-4,TRBD1,TGTGCCAGCAGTGCGACAGGGACTAATGAAAAACTGTTTTTT,CASSATGTNEKLFF
-,TRBV18,TRBJ1-4,-,TGTGCCAGCTCACCATCTCAGGGCATAACTAATGAAAAACTGTTTTTT,CASSPSQGITNEKLFF
-,TRBV28,TRBJ1-1,TRBD1,TGTGCCAGCAGTTTAAGTCCTACAGGGGGAGGGCGAGCTTTCTTT,CASSLSPTGGGRAFF
-,TRBV12-3/TRBV12-4,TRBJ1-5,TRBD1,TGTGCCAGCAGTTTAGAGTGGGCGGACAGGGTGCATTTT,CASSLEWADRVHF
once,TRBV11-2,TRBJ1-6,TRBD1,TGTGCCAGCAGCTTAGGGACAGGGGATAATTCACCCCTCCACTTT,CASSLGTGDNSPLHF
-,TRBV6-5,TRBJ1-5,-,TGTGCCAGCGCCCCGGGAGGGGCTAGCAATCAGCCCCAGCATTTT,CASAPGGASNQPQHF
-,TRBV19,TRBJ2-1,TRBD1,TGTGCCAGTAGCTCACAGGGGGTATGGGGCGAGCAGTTCTTC,CASSSQGVWGEQFF
-,TRBV19,TRBJ1-2,TRBD1,TGTGCCAGTAGTAGGTCCCCGGGACAGGGGACTGGAGACTATGGCTACACCTTC,CASSRSPGQGTGDYGYTF
-,TRBV29-1,TRBJ2-1,TRBD1,TGCAGCGTTGCACAGGGGGCGAATGAGCAGTTCTTC,CSVAQGANEQFF
-,TRBV5-1,TRBJ1-6,-,TGCGCCAGCAAGGGAGCCGAGGGGAATTCACCCCTCCACTTT,CASKGAEGNSPLHF
-,TRBV5-4,TRBJ1-1,-,TGTGCCAGCAGCCCCCGGCGACAGGTGAACACTGAAGCTTTCTTT,CASSPRRQVNTEAFF
-,TRBV4-3,TRBJ1-2,TRBD1,TGCGCCAGCAGCCAAGATTGGGGACAGGGAGGCTATGGCTACACCTTC,CASSQDWGQGGYGYTF
-,TRBV5-4,TRBJ2-2,TRBD2,TGTGCCAGCAGCCCGCTACTAGCGGGGGGGCTAAACACCGGGGAGCTGTTTTTT,CASSPLLAGGLNTGELFF
-,TRBV28,TRBJ2-3,TRBD1,TGTGCCAGCAGTTCACAACAGGGGGATAGCACAGATACGCAGTATTTT,CASSSQQGDSTDTQYF
-,TRBV6-5,TRBJ1-1,-,TGTGCCAGCAGTTACTCGCGGCTGCCGAACACTGAAGCTTTCTTT,CASSYSRLPNTEAFF
-,TRBV7-8,TRBJ2-5,-,TGTGCCAGCAGCTCGCCCCGCCTTACAGGGATCCAAGAGACCCAGTACTTC,CASSSPRLTGIQETQYF
-,TRBV5-5,TRBJ1-6,TRBD1,TGTGCCAGCAGCGGGACAGTTTATAATTCACCCCTCCACTTT,CASSGTVYNSPLHF
-,TRBV7-8,TRBJ1-6,-,TGTGCCAGCAGCTTAGTACTGGGACCTCTCTCTTCACCCCTCCACTTT,CASSLVLGPLSSPLHF